Below, 16 T cell receptor beta chains from the same sample are listed, as sequenced in a study of graft-versus-host responses after intestinal transplantation. Sequencing was performed with immunoSEQ multiplex PCR; in TCRdb, only in-frame clones are kept and a portion is missing. The table lists 90,000 to 120,000 clones, roughly 84% of them singletons, with roughly 0.9% in the top ten. Their antigens are not known. Sequencing used unstimulated CD4+ T cells sorted from spleen or lymph node cells, obtained before intestinal transplant. The receptors were gathered from a human donor who received an intestinal transplant.

The chain couples TRBV18 to TRBJ2-1, with D possibly being TRBD1 (6 bases). Germline lookup yields CDR1 KGHSH and CDR2 LQKENI. The length of the CDR3 is 15 residues. The V and J ends lost 3 bases and 1 base respectively, with 10 bases between them. CDR3 loop: CASSPVTGSYNEQFF. DNA for the CDR3: TGTGCCAGCTCACCGGTTACAGGGTCCTACAATGAGCAGTTCTTC.

The chain uses TRBV6-5 and TRBJ1-3; 7 bases map to TRBD1. The CDR3 extends over 14 amino acids. Per the germline V gene, CDR1 is MNHEY and CDR2 is SVGAGI. Unmatched junction bases numbered 2, after V lost 2 bases and J lost 4 bases. This CDR3 reads CASSYRGHGNTIYF. In DNA, the CDR3 is TGTGCCAGCAGTTACAGGGGGCACGGAAACACCATATATTTT.

The CDR3 nucleotides read TGCGCCAGCAGCTTGACCGGGACCGGTCCTGGCTACACCTTC. As protein: CASSLTGTGPGYTF. This chain connects TRBV5-1 to TRBJ1-2; possibly TRBD1 for D (5 bases). Germline loops: CDR1 SGHRS, CDR2 YFSETQ. Trimming took off 1 base at V and 7 bases at J, with 14 bases between the two ends. This CDR3 has 14 amino acids.

The CDR3 spells CASSSGLPYEQYF. In nucleotides, the CDR3 is TGTGCCAGCAGTTCCGGGCTACCCTACGAGCAGTACTTC. The genes are TRBV6-5 and TRBJ2-7; D unresolved. From germline, CDR1 is MNHEY and CDR2 SVGAGI. The CDR3 extends over 13 amino acids. Trimming cost V 4 bases and J 2 bases, with 9 bases left between them.

This sequence joins TRBV9 and TRBJ2-5, with D maybe TRBD2 (6 bases). Germline V CDR1 and CDR2: SGDLS, YYNGEE. This CDR3 region has 14 residues. V lost 1 base and J 4 bases, leaving 11 bases between the germline ends. CDR3 loop: CASSVQGGRETQYF. The DNA for the CDR3 is TGTGCCAGCAGCGTACAAGGAGGGCGAGAGACCCAGTACTTC.

This clone was counted a single time. This chain joins TRBV30 and TRBJ1-1; tentatively, D is TRBD1 (5 bases). The CDR3 spans 14 residues. Germline CDR1 is GTSNPN and CDR2 is SVGIG (reference sequence). The V and J ends lost 2 bases and 0 bases respectively, with 10 bases between them. CDR3 nucleotides: TGTGCCTGGAGTTCCCGGGGGGTGAACACTGAAGCTTTCTTT. Translation gives CAWSSRGVNTEAFF.

The chain carries TRBV30 and TRBJ2-2; 9 bases align to TRBD1. The CDR3 has 13 amino acids. Germline V gene sequence: CDR1 GTSNPN, CDR2 SVGIG (reference sequence). Trimming at V came to 4 bases and at J to 6 bases, leaving 3 bases not matched to a gene. The CDR3 region is CAWTRQGAGELFF. The CDR3 DNA is TGTGCCTGGACCCGACAGGGGGCCGGGGAGCTGTTTTTT. Combining the CDR3 with reference TRBV30 and TRBJ2-2 gives the whole variable domain SQTIHQWPATLVQPVGSPLSLECTVEGTSNPNLYWYRQAAGRGLQLLFYSVGIGQISSEVPQNLSASRPQDRQFILSSKKLLLSDSGFYLCAWTRQGAGELFFGEGSRLTVL.

A single count supports this clone. The gene calls are TRBV5-4 and TRBJ2-3; D may be TRBD1 (5 bases). Germline V CDR1 and CDR2: SGHNT, YYREEE (reference sequence). The length of the CDR3 is 16 residues. The V end was cut by 0 bases, the J end by 0 bases, with 11 bases between. CDR3 loop: CASSLARASSTDTQYF. CDR3 bases: TGTGCCAGCAGCTTGGCCAGGGCATCTAGCACAGATACGCAGTATTTT.

The chain employs TRBV30 and TRBJ1-5; TRBD1 aligns across 7 bases. V shed 1 base, J shed 9 bases, and the junction held 6 bases outside the gene matches. Germline V gives CDR1 GTSNPN, CDR2 SVGIG (reference sequence). There are 13 residues in the CDR3. The CDR3 coding sequence is TGTGCCTGGAGTGGACAGGGTGTCGGGCCCCAGCATTTT. Its translation: CAWSGQGVGPQHF.

The genes are TRBV28 and TRBJ1-5; D is unresolved. The V end lost 6 bases, the J end lost 7 bases, and 16 bases lay between the germline ends. The CDR3 contains 14 residues. The germline V gene has CDR1 MDHEN and CDR2 SYDVKM. CDR3 in amino acids: CASSMPGWEQPQHF. CDR3 in DNA: TGTGCCAGCAGCATGCCAGGTTGGGAACAGCCCCAGCATTTT.

V usage is TRBV6-5 and J usage is TRBJ2-1; 7 positions match TRBD2. The CDR3 is made up of 14 amino acids. Germline V gene sequence: CDR1 MNHEY, CDR2 SVGAGI. V shed 8 bases and J 6 bases; nucleotides not matched to a gene: 10. CDR3 protein: CASPGGKRANEQFF. CDR3 nucleotide sequence: TGTGCCAGCCCCGGGGGGAAGCGCGCCAATGAGCAGTTCTTC.

V is TRBV5-4 and J is TRBJ2-2; 7 bases line up with TRBD1. This CDR3 is 15 amino acids long. Trimming cost V 4 bases and J 2 bases; bases outside gene matches: 5. Per the germline V gene, CDR1 is SGHNT and CDR2 is YYREEE (reference sequence). The CDR3 region is CASSLGQPNTGELFF. The CDR3 DNA reads TGTGCCAGCAGCCTGGGACAGCCTAACACCGGGGAGCTGTTTTTT.

This clone was seen only once. The chain employs TRBV6-1 and TRBJ1-3; no clear D. Trimming took 3 bases from V and 4 from J, leaving 16 bases between them. Germline assignment: CDR1 MNHNS and CDR2 SASEGT. This CDR3 has 16 amino acids. Written as DNA, the CDR3 is TGTGCCAGCAGTGATCTTACTGGGAGAGGGGGAAACACCATATATTTT. Protein product: CASSDLTGRGGNTIYF.

This chain joins TRBV28 and TRBJ2-3; D is uncertain. Trimming took off 4 bases at V and 7 bases at J, with 9 bases between the two ends. This CDR3 comprises 12 residues. Per germline, CDR1 MDHEN and CDR2 SYDVKM. The CDR3 nucleotides read TGTGCCAGCAGTTCCGCCCCTAATACGCAGTATTTT. Translation: CASSSAPNTQYF.

This clone was observed a handful of times. The CDR3 DNA reads as TGCGCCATTACCGCACGACAGGGGTCTGGGGATACGCAGTATTTT. Amino acid sequence: CAITARQGSGDTQYF. J is TRBJ2-3 and V is TRBV10-1, with 8 positions matching TRBD1. Germline trimming cut 10 bases from V and 6 bases from J; bases unmatched to any gene: 15. CDR1 WNHNN and CDR2 SYGVQD come from the germline V gene (reference sequence). The CDR3 runs 15 residues.

The chain is built from TRBV20-1 and TRBJ2-1, with no clear D. Germline values: CDR1 DFQATT, CDR2 SNEGSKA (reference sequence). Deletions cut 1 base from V and 7 bases from J, with 5 bases between. This CDR3 has 11 amino acids. This CDR3 reads CSARVANEQFF. DNA for the CDR3: TGCAGTGCTAGAGTGGCAAATGAGCAGTTCTTC.